Below, 16 T cell receptor beta chains from the same sample are listed, as sequenced in a study of blood T cell repertoires in COVID-19. Sequencing used immunoSEQ multiplex PCR; TCRdb keeps in-frame clones, though not all of them. Seen here are about 140,000 clones, about 87% observed once, and the top ten hold approximately 10%. Source material: peripheral blood. The origin of the receptors is a woman older than 75 with acute or convalescent COVID-19.

V gene TRBV6-2 or TRBV6-3 combines with J gene TRBJ2-7; TRBD1 matches 7 bases. J lost 4 bases, V lost 0 bases, and 12 bases had no gene match. The germline V gene has CDR1 MNHEY and CDR2 SVGEGT. The CDR3 totals 17 residues. Here the CDR3 reads CASSYSTQGIVGYEQYF. The CDR3 DNA is TGTGCCAGCAGTTACTCAACACAGGGGATTGTCGGGTACGAGCAGTACTTC.

The chain joins TRBV30 to TRBJ1-2; possible D gene TRBD1, 6 bases. The CDR3 covers 13 residues. CDR1 is GTSNPN, CDR2 SVGIG, per germline (reference sequence). The V end was cut by 1 base, the J end by 7 bases, with 13 bases between. The CDR3 bases are TGTGCCTGGAGTGAAACAGGGTTGGCTGGCTACACCTTC. This codes for CAWSETGLAGYTF.

This clone was seen a single time. This chain uses TRBV7-9 with TRBJ2-1; TRBD1 aligns across 7 bases. J gave up 0 bases and V 4 bases, and 3 bases lay outside the gene matches. The CDR3 spans 15 residues. Germline V gene sequence: CDR1 SEHNR, CDR2 FQNEAQ (reference sequence). The CDR3: CASSYGTASYNEQFF. DNA of the CDR3: TGTGCCAGCAGCTACGGGACAGCCTCCTACAATGAGCAGTTCTTC.

This chain joins TRBV5-6 and TRBJ1-3; TRBD1 agrees at 7 bases. The CDR3 contains 15 residues. Germline-derived CDR1 and CDR2 are SGHDT and YYEEEE. Losses at the gene ends were 7 bases for V and 0 bases for J; bases not matched to a gene: 7. CDR3 in DNA: TGTGCCAGCCGGTCCCGGGACAGCTCTGGAAACACCATATATTTT. Amino acids: CASRSRDSSGNTIYF.

The chain joins TRBV30 to TRBJ1-4; D perhaps matches TRBD1 (6 bases). The CDR3 consists of 16 residues. CDR1 GTSNPN and CDR2 SVGIG come from the germline V gene (reference sequence). Deletions cut 8 bases from V and 5 bases from J, with 24 bases between. This CDR3 reads CAEGVGSFGSNEKLFF. The CDR3 region has the DNA TGTGCCGAGGGGGTTGGCAGCTTCGGATCGAATGAAAAACTGTTTTTT. The whole variable domain, remainder taken from reference TRBV30 and TRBJ1-4, is SQTIHQWPATLVQPVGSPLSLECTVEGTSNPNLYWYRQAAGRGLQLLFYSVGIGQISSEVPQNLSASRPQDRQFILSSKKLLLSDSGFYLCAEGVGSFGSNEKLFFGSGTQLSVL.

This clone was seen just once. This sequence joins TRBV5-1 and TRBJ1-2; unclear D gene. V was cut by 0 bases and J by 5 bases, with 17 bases left in between. This CDR3 contains 16 residues. The germline CDR1 and CDR2 sequences are SGHRS and YFSETQ. The CDR3 bases are TGCGCCAGCAGCTTGGGGGGAGCTTCGACCGATTATGGCTACACCTTC. This translates into CASSLGGASTDYGYTF.

The rearrangement links TRBV7-3 to TRBJ2-7, with 10 bases fitting TRBD2. Germline loops: CDR1 SGHTA, CDR2 FQGTGA. This CDR3 is built from 17 residues. The V and J ends lost 2 bases and 0 bases, in that order; junction bases with no gene match: 7. The DNA for the CDR3 is TGTGCCAGCAGCTTAGGGCAACTAGCGGGGTACTCCTACGAGCAGTACTTC. Translating it yields CASSLGQLAGYSYEQYF. The whole variable domain, filled in from reference TRBV7-3 and TRBJ2-7, reads GAGVSQTPSNKVTEKGKYVELRCDPISGHTALYWYRQSLGQGPEFLIYFQGTGAADDSGLPNDRFFAVRPEGSVSTLKIQRTERGDSAVYLCASSLGQLAGYSYEQYFGPGTRLTVT.

The chain joins TRBV13 to TRBJ2-7; 8 positions match TRBD2. This CDR3 comprises 14 residues. CDR1 PRHDT and CDR2 FYEKMQ come from the germline V gene (reference sequence). Losses at the gene ends were 0 bases for V and 4 bases for J; bases not matched to a gene: 2. CDR3 sequence: CASSLGPSGYEQYF. CDR3 DNA: TGTGCCAGCAGCTTAGGGCCTAGCGGGTACGAGCAGTACTTC.

The genes are TRBV6-2 or TRBV6-3 and TRBJ1-2, with D possibly matching TRBD1 (5 bases). The CDR3 contains 15 residues. The V and J ends lost 0 bases and 6 bases respectively, with 14 bases between them. CDR1 MNHEY and CDR2 SVGEGT come from the germline V gene. The CDR3 DNA is TGTGCCAGCAGTTACTCGAACGGGGGATCGCATGGCTACACCTTC. This gives the protein CASSYSNGGSHGYTF.

The chain has TRBV19 and TRBJ1-1, with 7 bases matching TRBD1. The CDR3 has 15 residues. CDR1 is LNHDA, CDR2 SQIVND, per germline (reference sequence). The V gene end was trimmed by 5 bases and the J gene end by 1 base; junction bases not matched to a gene: 7. CDR3 DNA: TGTGCCAGTAGTCCCCGCAGACAGGGGAACACTGAAGCTTTCTTT. As protein: CASSPRRQGNTEAFF.

V gene TRBV5-1 combines with J gene TRBJ2-1, with 9 bases that match TRBD2. The junction had 2 bases not matched to a gene; V was cut back by 6 bases and J by 4 bases. Looked up from germline, CDR1 is SGHRS and CDR2 is YFSETQ. The CDR3 has 13 residues. As DNA, the CDR3 is TGCGCCAGCACCGCGGGGGGGTACAATGAGCAGTTCTTC. Its translation: CASTAGGYNEQFF.

The genes are TRBV27 and TRBJ2-2; 10 nucleotides align to TRBD1. V lost 6 bases, J lost 5 bases, and 12 bases stayed unmatched. This CDR3 has 17 residues. Germline V lookup: CDR1 MNHEY, CDR2 SMNVEV (reference sequence). CDR3 sequence (DNA): TGTGCCAGCAGGCTCGTGGAGGGACAGGGGTTTACCGGGGAGCTGTTTTTT. Protein sequence: CASRLVEGQGFTGELFF.

This clone was seen only once. V and J are TRBV11-2 and TRBJ1-1; a possible D gene is TRBD1 (5 bases). There are 13 residues in the CDR3. V was trimmed by 2 bases and J by 7 bases, leaving 11 bases between them. The V gene's germline CDR1 is SGHAT and CDR2 FQNNGV. CDR3 coding DNA: TGTGCCAGCAGCTTACCAGGGATAATTGAAGCTTTCTTT. Translation: CASSLPGIIEAFF.

The chain is built from TRBV2 and TRBJ2-7, with TRBD1 as a possible D gene (6 bases). The CDR3 runs 12 residues. V was clipped by 8 bases and J by 1 base, with 9 bases between them. Germline V gene lookup returns CDR1 SNHLY and CDR2 FYNNEI. CDR3 protein: CASVGGSYEQYF. As DNA, the CDR3 is TGTGCCAGCGTAGGGGGTTCCTACGAGCAGTACTTC. The variable domain in full, with the rest retrieved from reference TRBV2 and TRBJ2-7, is EPEVTQTPSHQVTQMGQEVILRCVPISNHLYFYWYRQILGQKVEFLVSFYNNEISEKSEIFDDQFSVERPDGSNFTLKIRSTKLEDSAMYFCASVGGSYEQYFGPGTRLTVT.

CDR3: CASSPDIYNEQFF. In DNA form, the CDR3 reads TGTGCCAGCAGTCCCGACATATACAATGAGCAGTTCTTC. This chain links TRBV6-6 with TRBJ2-1; D uncertain. Germline V gene lookup returns CDR1 MNHNY and CDR2 SVGAGI (reference sequence). The CDR3 runs to 13 residues. V lost 5 bases, J lost 4 bases, and 9 bases lay in between.

The V call is TRBV5-1, the J call TRBJ2-7, with TRBD1 identical over 7 bases. The CDR3 is made up of 12 amino acids. Germline V CDR1 and CDR2: SGHRS, YFSETQ. V shed 4 bases, J shed 3 bases, and the junction held 1 base outside the gene matches. The CDR3 DNA follows: TGCGCCAGCAGCCGGGACAGCTACGAGCAGTACTTC. Translating gives CASSRDSYEQYF. Looking up the rest from reference TRBV5-1 and TRBJ2-7 gives the full variable domain: KAGVTQTPRYLIKTRGQQVTLSCSPISGHRSVSWYQQTPGQGLQFLFEYFSETQRNKGNFPGRFSGRQFSNSRSEMNVSTLELGDSALYLCASSRDSYEQYFGPGTRLTVT.